Listed here is a single TCR beta chain. The antigen remains undetermined. PCR employed 60 Vbeta and 13 Jbeta primers. Only in-frame clones appear in the TCRdb table, and some are missing; sequencing was by immunoSEQ multiplex PCR. The repertoire holds fewer than 150,000 clones, with 66% as singletons. The entry originates in a study of cytomegalovirus exposure and HLA in healthy donors. Germline lookup yields CDR1 SGHTA and CDR2 FQGNSA. Trimming pared 2 bases from V and 6 bases from J, leaving 11 bases between. The CDR3 has 13 amino acids. Study results and caveats: The study carried out a later analysis of TCR beta sequences. It associated some 18,000 of them with specific HLA alleles at a false discovery rate of 0.05. Within an earlier analysis, most TCR beta V segments proved productive either about 90% or about 30% of the time.

This clonotype was obtained from a human donor in good health. Material for sequencing was PBMCs. This chain uses TRBV7-2 with TRBJ2-7, with D tentatively TRBD1 (5 bases). In nucleotides, the CDR3 is TGTGCCAGCAGCTTATCAGGGAAGAGCGAGCAGTACTTC. Translated: CASSLSGKSEQYF.